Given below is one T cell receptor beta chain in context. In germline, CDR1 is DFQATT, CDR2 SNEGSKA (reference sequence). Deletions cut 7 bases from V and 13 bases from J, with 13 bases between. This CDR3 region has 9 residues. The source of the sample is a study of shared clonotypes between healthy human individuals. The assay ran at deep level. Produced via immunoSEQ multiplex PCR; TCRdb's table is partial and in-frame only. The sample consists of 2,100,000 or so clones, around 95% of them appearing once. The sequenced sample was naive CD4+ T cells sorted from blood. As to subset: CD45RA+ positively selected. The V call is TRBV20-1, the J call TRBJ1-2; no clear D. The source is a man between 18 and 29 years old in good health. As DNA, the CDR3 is TGCAGTGGGACGACACCCGGCACCTTC. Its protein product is CSGTTPGTF.